The text below deals with one TCR beta chain. This sample was taken from a study of early T cells in non-severe SARS-CoV-2 infection. Across the study: Sequenced bulk RNA came from whole blood that was unsorted, and chains were unpaired.

Using its own MiXCR run on the 5' RACE reads, TCRdb lists one record per CDR3 protein. The profile shows around 35,000 distinct CDR3 sequences, roughly 5.7% of them singletons. Germline-derived CDR1 and CDR2 are SGHRS and YFSETQ. J was trimmed by 3 bases and V by 3 bases; bases with no gene match: 3. The length of the CDR3 is 15 residues. The chain joins TRBV5-1 to TRBJ1-5; 10 positions agree with TRBD1. This clonotype was obtained from an adult who was a healthcare worker with PCR-confirmed SARS-CoV-2 infection or an uninfected control (not recorded which). The specimen was whole blood. CDR3 loop: CASSWGQGSNQPQHF. The CDR3 region has the DNA TGCGCCAGCAGCTGGGGACAGGGGTCCAATCAGCCCCAGCATTTT.